Each of the 29 T cell receptor beta chains below was sequenced from the same sample in a study of Ad26.COV2.S vaccination and SARS-CoV-2 variants. The treatment denotes: roughly 20 received Ad26.COV2.S at low or high dose, single or two shots; about 5 received placebo; per-sample allocation not given. Day 63 following the first vaccine or placebo injection was when the samples were taken. Profiling relied on immunoSEQ multiplex PCR, and the TCRdb table lists in-frame clones only, not all of them. The sample holds about 440,000 clones, about 92% seen once. The sequences come from peripheral blood, collected in a trial of Ad26.COV2.S vaccine versus placebo. The source of these receptors is a person aged 18 to 65 who received the Ad26.COV2.S COVID-19 vaccine or a placebo.

This chain connects TRBV7-9 to TRBJ2-5, with 14 bases lining up with TRBD2. Germline CDR1 SEHNR, CDR2 FQNEAQ (reference sequence). The V gene end was trimmed by 4 bases and the J gene end by 5 bases; junction bases not matched to a gene: 6. The CDR3 is 16 amino acids. The CDR3 nucleotides read TGTGCCAGCAGCTCCGGACTAGCGGGAGGACGGGAGACCCAGTACTTC. Translating it yields CASSSGLAGGRETQYF.

The J gene is TRBJ2-7, the V gene TRBV5-4; D possibly corresponds to TRBD1 (6 bases). The CDR3 covers 15 residues. V was cut by 3 bases and J by 0 bases, with 13 bases left in between. The germline CDR1 and CDR2 sequences are SGHNT and YYREEE (reference sequence). CDR3 in amino acids: CASSSHRDISYEQYF. The CDR3 DNA reads as TGTGCCAGCAGCTCACACCGGGACATCTCCTACGAGCAGTACTTC.

The chain's CDR3 is CASSFLGQGKVFPYEQYF. CDR3 in DNA: TGTGCCAGCAGTTTCCTGGGACAGGGCAAGGTTTTTCCCTACGAGCAGTACTTC. V usage is TRBV28 and J usage is TRBJ2-7; 9 bases map to TRBD1. This CDR3 has 18 amino acids. After removal of 3 bases from V and 2 bases from J, the junction contained 14 bases not matched to a gene. Germline lookup yields CDR1 MDHEN and CDR2 SYDVKM.

The chain uses TRBV4-1 and TRBJ1-2, with D hard to call. V was trimmed by 1 base and J by 0 bases, leaving 21 bases between them. The CDR3 contains 19 residues. Germline V CDR1 and CDR2: MGHRA, YSYEKL. The DNA of the CDR3 is TGCGCCAGCAGCCAAGGTCCAGGAGAGGGAAGAGGAGCTAACTATGGCTACACCTTC. Translation gives CASSQGPGEGRGANYGYTF.

The gene calls are TRBV20-1 and TRBJ1-2, with 8 positions matching TRBD1. CDR1 and CDR2 (germline): DFQATT, SNEGSKA (reference sequence). J gave up 8 bases and V 6 bases, and 5 bases lay outside the gene matches. This CDR3 has 11 residues. CDR3 sequence: CSARTGQGYTF. CDR3 sequence (DNA): TGCAGTGCCCGGACAGGGCAGGGCTACACCTTC.

With respect to this clone: Other DNA sequences of this sample code for an identical CDR3. The chain recombines TRBV12-5 with TRBJ2-3, with TRBD2 matching over 11 bases. Trimming removed 5 bases from V and 6 bases from J; junction bases left unmatched: 10. From germline, CDR1 is LGHNT and CDR2 FRNRAP. The CDR3 length is 16 residues. Written as DNA, the CDR3 is TGTGCTAGTGGTGCCGGGACTAGCGGTCTCACGGATACGCAGTATTTT. Its translation: CASGAGTSGLTDTQYF.

The chain employs TRBV28 and TRBJ1-5; D may be TRBD1 (6 bases). V lost 6 bases to trimming and J lost 0 bases, with 15 bases between them. CDR3 length: 16 residues. The germline gives CDR1 MDHEN, CDR2 SYDVKM. CDR3 loop: CASRSRTVNSNQPQHF. The DNA for the CDR3 is TGTGCCAGCAGGTCTCGGACAGTTAATAGCAATCAGCCCCAGCATTTT.

This clone was seen just once. The rearrangement links TRBV7-2 to TRBJ2-5; D is possibly TRBD2 (5 bases). This CDR3 has 14 residues. V was shortened by 5 bases and J by 1 base, with 11 bases between the two germline ends. The germline CDR1 and CDR2 sequences are SGHTA and FQGNSA. The CDR3 protein is CASSPRTFQETQYF. DNA for the CDR3: TGTGCCAGCAGCCCGCGGACTTTCCAAGAGACCCAGTACTTC.

The chain couples TRBV5-4 to TRBJ2-3; 7 bases map to TRBD2. The V and J ends lost 0 bases and 4 bases, in that order; junction bases with no gene match: 5. The CDR3 is made up of 15 amino acids. CDR1 is SGHNT, CDR2 YYREEE, per germline (reference sequence). The CDR3 DNA follows: TGTGCCAGCAGCTTGGGCGGGAGTTTGTCAGATACGCAGTATTTT. It codes for CASSLGGSLSDTQYF.

This chain joins TRBV5-1 and TRBJ2-7; 8 positions match TRBD2. The J segment lost 5 bases and the V segment lost 2 bases, leaving 9 bases of the junction unmatched. Looked up from germline, CDR1 is SGHRS and CDR2 is YFSETQ. This CDR3 is 15 amino acids long. The DNA of the CDR3 is TGCGCCAGCAGCTTTGCGTACGGGAGGGGCGACGAGCAGTACTTC. Protein sequence: CASSFAYGRGDEQYF. The full variable domain, in which reference TRBV5-1 and TRBJ2-7 provide the parts outside the CDR3, is KAGVTQTPRYLIKTRGQQVTLSCSPISGHRSVSWYQQTPGQGLQFLFEYFSETQRNKGNFPGRFSGRQFSNSRSEMNVSTLELGDSALYLCASSFAYGRGDEQYFGPGTRLTVT.

The chain joins TRBV7-9 to TRBJ1-6; tentatively, D is TRBD1 (5 bases). The CDR3 is made up of 18 amino acids. Germline V gene lookup returns CDR1 SEHNR and CDR2 FQNEAQ (reference sequence). Trimming pared 5 bases from V and 7 bases from J, leaving 24 bases between. CDR3 in amino acids: CASSPPGLGVGGNSPLHF. CDR3 sequence (DNA): TGTGCCAGCAGCCCCCCGGGACTTGGGGTCGGAGGGAATTCACCCCTCCACTTT.

This clone was seen just once. This rearrangement joins TRBV7-9 to TRBJ2-7, with unresolved D. V was shortened by 1 base and J by 4 bases, with 5 bases between the two germline ends. CDR1 is SEHNR and CDR2 is FQNEAQ in the germline V gene (reference sequence). This CDR3 has 12 amino acids. For the CDR3, the DNA is TGTGCCAGCAGCTTAGAACCGTACGAGCAGTACTTC. Its protein is CASSLEPYEQYF.

The chain uses TRBV18 and TRBJ2-5; 7 nucleotides agree with TRBD1. The V and J ends lost 3 bases and 3 bases, in that order; junction bases with no gene match: 10. Germline CDR1 reads KGHSH; CDR2 reads LQKENI. The length of the CDR3 is 16 residues. CDR3 bases: TGTGCCAGCTCACCTCTAAATCCCGGGACAGAAGAGACCCAGTACTTC. Its protein product is CASSPLNPGTEETQYF.

V usage is TRBV7-2 and J usage is TRBJ1-4; D possibly corresponds to TRBD1 (5 bases). The CDR3 is 14 amino acids. Germline lookup yields CDR1 SGHTA and CDR2 FQGNSA. The V gene lost 8 bases and the J gene lost 10 bases, with 20 bases spanning the gap. DNA of the CDR3: TGTGCCAGCGCCCCCTCCGTGGGGGATGCAAAACTGTTTTTT. Protein sequence: CASAPSVGDAKLFF.

The chain recombines TRBV15 with TRBJ1-3, with D perhaps TRBD1 (5 bases). V was trimmed by 0 bases and J by 0 bases, leaving 9 bases between them. Looked up from germline, CDR1 is LNHNV and CDR2 is YYDKDF (reference sequence). The CDR3 sequence is 16 residues long. DNA for the CDR3: TGTGCCACCAGCAGAGATTACGGACACTCTGGAAACACCATATATTTT. It encodes CATSRDYGHSGNTIYF. The full variable domain, rest sourced from reference TRBV15 and TRBJ1-3, is DAMVIQNPRYQVTQFGKPVTLSCSQTLNHNVMYWYQQKSSQAPKLLFHYYDKDFNNEADTPDNFQSRRPNTSFCFLDIRSPGLGDTAMYLCATSRDYGHSGNTIYFGEGSWLTVV.

The chain combines TRBV4-2 with TRBJ1-6; no definite D call. Germline CDR1 reads LGHNA; CDR2 reads YNFKEQ. The CDR3 totals 13 residues. V was trimmed by 0 bases and J by 10 bases, leaving 7 bases between them. CDR3 nucleotide sequence: TGTGCCAGCAGCCAAGAGTTGGTGTCACCCCTCCACTTT. This codes for CASSQELVSPLHF.

The V gene is TRBV2, the J gene TRBJ2-3, with D possibly being TRBD2 (6 bases). Germline V gene sequence: CDR1 SNHLY, CDR2 FYNNEI. The CDR3 totals 16 residues. Between the trimmed V and J ends, which lost 0 bases and 2 bases, there was a span of 12 bases. CDR3 in DNA: TGTGCCAGCAGTGAAGCGGCGGGACGGACCACAGATACGCAGTATTTT. Its protein product is CASSEAAGRTTDTQYF. The complete variable domain, with remaining parts taken from reference TRBV2 and TRBJ2-3, reads EPEVTQTPSHQVTQMGQEVILRCVPISNHLYFYWYRQILGQKVEFLVSFYNNEISEKSEIFDDQFSVERPDGSNFTLKIRSTKLEDSAMYFCASSEAAGRTTDTQYFGPGTRLTVL.

CDR3 bases: TGTGCCAGCAGCCAAAGATCAACTCCGACCACTGAAGCTTTCTTT. This codes for CASSQRSTPTTEAFF. The rearrangement uses TRBV3-1 (or the pseudogene TRBV3-2) and TRBJ1-1; no clear D. From germline, CDR1 is LGHDT and CDR2 YNNKEL (reference sequence). CDR3 size: 15 residues. The ends were cut back, 2 bases at V and 4 bases at J, with 14 bases in the middle.

Of note for this clone: Additional DNA sequences in this sample encode the identical CDR3. The chain joins TRBV29-1 to TRBJ2-5, with D hard to call. CDR1 is SQVTM, CDR2 ANQGSEA, per germline. The CDR3 length is 10 residues. Trimming removed 6 bases at V and 3 bases at J, with 5 bases between. The DNA of the CDR3 is TGCAGCGTCCGGGAAGAGACCCAGTACTTC. Its protein is CSVREETQYF. Together with reference TRBV29-1 and TRBJ2-5, the CDR3 gives the full variable domain: SAVISQKPSRDICQRGTSLTIQCQVDSQVTMMFWYRQQPGQSLTLIATANQGSEATYESGFVIDKFPISRPNLTFSTLTVSNMSPEDSSIYLCSVREETQYFGPGTRLLVL.

The CDR3 loop reads CASSLPGANEQFF. The CDR3, as DNA: TGTGCCAGCAGTTTACCGGGGGCCAATGAGCAGTTCTTC. The rearrangement joins TRBV27 to TRBJ2-1; D may be TRBD1 or TRBD2 (6 bases each). Germline V gene sequence: CDR1 MNHEY, CDR2 SMNVEV (reference sequence). The CDR3 sequence is 13 residues long. V was clipped by 2 bases and J by 6 bases, with 8 bases between them.

Here the CDR3 reads CASSLGQGQGEQYF. CDR3 nucleotides: TGTGCCAGCAGCTTGGGACAGGGCCAGGGCGAGCAGTACTTC. The rearrangement uses TRBV7-2 and TRBJ2-7, with 9 positions matching TRBD1. This CDR3 is built from 14 residues. The J segment lost 6 bases and the V segment lost 3 bases, leaving 6 bases of the junction unmatched. Germline assignment: CDR1 SGHTA and CDR2 FQGNSA. The full variable domain, completed using reference TRBV7-2 and TRBJ2-7, is GAGVSQSPSNKVTEKGKDVELRCDPISGHTALYWYRQSLGQGLEFLIYFQGNSAPDKSGLPSDRFSAERTGGSVSTLTIQRTQQEDSAVYLCASSLGQGQGEQYFGPGTRLTVT.

V is TRBV6-5 and J is TRBJ1-3; D remains unclear. From germline, CDR1 is MNHEY and CDR2 SVGAGI. This CDR3 is 15 amino acids long. V was cut by 2 bases and J by 0 bases, with 8 bases left in between. CDR3 region: CASSYGQYSGNTIYF. The CDR3 bases are TGTGCCAGCAGTTACGGGCAGTACTCTGGAAACACCATATATTTT.

The chain uses TRBV7-9 and TRBJ1-3; D unclear. Per germline, CDR1 SEHNR and CDR2 FQNEAQ (reference sequence). V was clipped by 9 bases and J by 9 bases, with 30 bases between them. The CDR3 runs 17 residues. Here the CDR3 reads CASQIRTDTDLAGTIYF. CDR3 DNA: TGTGCCAGTCAAATTCGCACGGATACGGATCTGGCGGGCACCATATATTTT.

The CDR3 DNA follows: TGTGCCAGCAGTGCCCTGGGGGTGATCTACAATGAGCAGTTCTTC. Amino acids: CASSALGVIYNEQFF. The chain carries TRBV28 and TRBJ2-1; D might be TRBD1 or TRBD2, each matching 5 bases. The CDR3 runs to 15 residues. The germline V and J ends were trimmed by 5 bases and 3 bases, with 14 bases remaining between them. In germline, CDR1 is MDHEN, CDR2 SYDVKM.

The chain uses TRBV28 and TRBJ1-5; 7 bases map to TRBD1. There are 15 residues in the CDR3. Germline CDR1 is MDHEN and CDR2 is SYDVKM. J was trimmed by 3 bases and V by 5 bases; bases with no gene match: 7. This CDR3 reads CASSQDRTNNQPQHF. The CDR3 DNA is TGTGCCAGCAGTCAGGACAGGACGAACAATCAGCCCCAGCATTTT.

This clone was found once. CDR3 protein: CASSQDARVSVYNEQFF. The CDR3 DNA sequence: TGTGCCAGCAGCCAAGATGCGAGGGTCTCGGTCTACAATGAGCAGTTCTTC. The J gene is TRBJ2-1, the V gene TRBV3-1 (or the pseudogene TRBV3-2), with D tentatively TRBD2 (5 bases). Germline V CDR1 and CDR2: LGHDT, YNNKEL (reference sequence). Trimming removed 0 bases from V and 3 bases from J, with 15 bases in between. The CDR3 is 17 residues long.

The V and J genes are TRBV7-8 and TRBJ1-2; D gene uncertain. In germline, CDR1 is SGHVS, CDR2 FQNEAQ. The CDR3 has 13 amino acids. V was pared by 4 bases and J by 2 bases, with 8 bases between. The CDR3 DNA reads TGTGCCAGCAGCTCCGGACTGAACTATGGCTACACCTTC. It encodes CASSSGLNYGYTF.

In DNA, the CDR3 is TGTGCCAGCAACCCAGGGCCAGATACGCAGTATTTT. Translation gives CASNPGPDTQYF. J is TRBJ2-3 and V is TRBV6-5; a possible D gene is TRBD1 (5 bases). CDR3 length: 12 amino acids. CDR1 MNHEY and CDR2 SVGAGI come from the germline V gene. V was shortened by 7 bases and J by 4 bases, with 9 bases between the two germline ends.

The rearrangement uses TRBV7-8 and TRBJ2-7; TRBD1 or TRBD2 may be the D gene (6 bases each). V was pared by 5 bases and J by 0 bases, with 17 bases between. The length of the CDR3 is 16 residues. Germline lookup yields CDR1 SGHVS and CDR2 FQNEAQ. The CDR3 protein is CASSGGTRLSSYEQYF. CDR3 DNA sequence: TGTGCCAGCAGCGGGGGGACAAGGTTAAGCTCCTACGAGCAGTACTTC.